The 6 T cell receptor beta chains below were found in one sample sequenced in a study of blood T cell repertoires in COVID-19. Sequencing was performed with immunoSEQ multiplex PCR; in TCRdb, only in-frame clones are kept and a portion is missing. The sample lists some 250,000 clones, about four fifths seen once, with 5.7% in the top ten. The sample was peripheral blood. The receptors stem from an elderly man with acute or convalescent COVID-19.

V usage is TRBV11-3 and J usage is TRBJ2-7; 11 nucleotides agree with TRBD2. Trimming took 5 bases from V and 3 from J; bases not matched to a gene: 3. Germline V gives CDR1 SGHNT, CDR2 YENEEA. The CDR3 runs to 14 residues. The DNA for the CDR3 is TGTGCCAGCAGCGTAACTAGCGGGAGCTACGAGCAGTACTTC. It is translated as CASSVTSGSYEQYF.

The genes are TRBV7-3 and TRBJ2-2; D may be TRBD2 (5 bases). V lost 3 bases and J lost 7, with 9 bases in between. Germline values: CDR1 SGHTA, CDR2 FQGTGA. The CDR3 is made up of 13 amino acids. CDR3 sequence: CASSLAEVGELFF. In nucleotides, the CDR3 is TGTGCCAGCAGCTTGGCGGAGGTCGGGGAGCTGTTTTTT.

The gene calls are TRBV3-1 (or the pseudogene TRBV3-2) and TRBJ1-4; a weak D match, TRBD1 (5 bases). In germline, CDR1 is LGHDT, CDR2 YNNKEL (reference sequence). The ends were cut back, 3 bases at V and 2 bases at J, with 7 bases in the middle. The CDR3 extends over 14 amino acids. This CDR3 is CASSQEGTNEKLFF. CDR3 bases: TGTGCCAGCAGCCAGGAGGGGACTAATGAAAAACTGTTTTTT.

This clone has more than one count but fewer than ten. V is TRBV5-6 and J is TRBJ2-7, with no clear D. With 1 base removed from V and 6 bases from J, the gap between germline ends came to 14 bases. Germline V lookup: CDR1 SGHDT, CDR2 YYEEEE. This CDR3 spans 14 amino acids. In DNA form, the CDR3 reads TGTGCCAGCAGCTTGCACCCTTCCACACCCGAGCAGTACTTC. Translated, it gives CASSLHPSTPEQYF.

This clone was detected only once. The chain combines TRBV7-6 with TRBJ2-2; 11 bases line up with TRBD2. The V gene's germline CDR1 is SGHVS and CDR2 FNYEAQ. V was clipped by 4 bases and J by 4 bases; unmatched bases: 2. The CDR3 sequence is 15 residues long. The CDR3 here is CASSSLAGGTGELFF. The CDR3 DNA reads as TGTGCCAGCAGCTCCCTAGCGGGGGGCACCGGGGAGCTGTTTTTT.

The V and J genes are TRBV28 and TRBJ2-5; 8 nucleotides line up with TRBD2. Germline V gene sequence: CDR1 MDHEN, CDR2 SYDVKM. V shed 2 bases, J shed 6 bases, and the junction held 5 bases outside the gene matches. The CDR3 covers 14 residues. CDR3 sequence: CASSLSGGAKTQYF. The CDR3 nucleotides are TGTGCCAGCAGTTTAAGCGGGGGCGCGAAGACCCAGTACTTC.